What follows are 29 T cell receptor beta chains derived from one specimen sequenced in a study of T-cell reconstitution after alpha-beta-depleted transplantation in children. The TCRbeta library was prepared with unique molecular identifiers. TCRdb used MiXCR to reprocess the PCR reads, holding one entry per CDR3 protein. The sample lists fewer than 550,000 distinct CDR3 sequences; over 9.5% were seen once. Sequencing used PBMCs, obtained before TCRalphabeta/CD19-depleted stem cell transplant. Receptors originate from a child under 10 years old with inherited bone marrow failure, due to receive a stem cell transplant.

The chain recombines TRBV5-1 with TRBJ1-1; tentatively, D is TRBD1 (6 bases). The CDR3 is made up of 14 amino acids. Germline lookup yields CDR1 SGHRS and CDR2 YFSETQ. V lost 7 bases to trimming and J lost 5 bases, with 18 bases between them. CDR3 sequence: CASAIQGPGTEAFF. The CDR3 coding sequence is TGCGCCAGCGCCATACAGGGTCCGGGGACTGAAGCTTTCTTT.

V gene TRBV12-3 or TRBV12-4 combines with J gene TRBJ1-5, with D possibly matching TRBD1 (6 bases). The CDR3 spans 14 residues. Deletions cut 6 bases from V and 3 bases from J, with 12 bases between. The DNA of the CDR3 is TGTGCCAGCAGGGGACATGGGGCCAATCAGCCCCAGCATTTT. Translation: CASRGHGANQPQHF.

This clonotype was found many times. The chain employs TRBV29-1 and TRBJ1-3; no clear D gene. The V end was cut by 5 bases, the J end by 0 bases, with 8 bases between. The CDR3 is 13 residues long. Per germline, CDR1 SQVTM and CDR2 ANQGSEA. CDR3 protein: CSVKIPSGNTIYF. The CDR3 nucleotides read TGCAGCGTTAAAATCCCCTCTGGAAACACCATATATTTT.

This clonotype was recorded at least ten times. This chain joins TRBV6-2 or TRBV6-3 and TRBJ2-7, with 7 nucleotides matching TRBD2. V shed 2 bases and J 5 bases; nucleotides not matched to a gene: 12. The CDR3 contains 16 residues. The germline V gene has CDR1 MNHEY and CDR2 SVGEGT. DNA for the CDR3: TGTGCCAGCAGTTACCCCTTGGTCGCGCGGGAGAACGAGCAGTACTTC. Its protein is CASSYPLVARENEQYF.

This clonotype was found many times. The chain recombines TRBV20-1 with TRBJ1-2, with 8 bases aligning to TRBD1. Germline values: CDR1 DFQATT, CDR2 SNEGSKA (reference sequence). V dropped 7 bases and J dropped 3; count of bases not matched to a gene: 4. The CDR3 contains 12 residues. Written as DNA, the CDR3 is TGCAGTGATCAGACAGGGGACTATGGCTACACCTTC. Translation gives CSDQTGDYGYTF.

This clonotype was detected only a few times. J is TRBJ2-1 and V is TRBV6-2 or TRBV6-3; D ambiguous. The CDR3 sequence is 11 residues long. The V gene lost 8 bases and the J gene lost 2 bases, with 4 bases spanning the gap. Germline CDR1 is MNHEY and CDR2 is SVGEGT. CDR3 loop: CASYTYNEQFF. The CDR3 DNA reads TGTGCCAGCTACACCTACAATGAGCAGTTCTTC.

V gene TRBV18 combines with J gene TRBJ2-2; 7 positions match TRBD2. This CDR3 is 15 amino acids long. Germline trimming cut 3 bases from V and 2 bases from J; bases unmatched to any gene: 3. The V gene's germline CDR1 is KGHSH and CDR2 LQKENI. The CDR3 sequence is CASSPGLENTGELFF. Written as DNA, the CDR3 is TGTGCCAGCTCACCCGGACTAGAAAACACCGGGGAGCTGTTTTTT.

This clonotype was recorded at least ten times. The chain combines TRBV4-3 with TRBJ1-4, with D unclear. CDR1 LGHNA and CDR2 YSLEER come from the germline V gene. This CDR3 is built from 14 residues. The ends were cut back, 0 bases at V and 6 bases at J, with 8 bases in the middle. DNA of the CDR3: TGCGCCAGCAGCCAAGAGCCAGGCGATGAAAAACTGTTTTTT. Protein: CASSQEPGDEKLFF.

J is TRBJ2-5 and V is TRBV12-3 or TRBV12-4; tentatively, D is TRBD1 or TRBD2 (5 bases each). This CDR3 has 14 amino acids. The V end was cut by 3 bases, the J end by 4 bases, with 12 bases between. The CDR3 here is CASSFEQGAETQYF. In DNA form, the CDR3 reads TGTGCCAGCAGTTTCGAGCAGGGAGCAGAGACCCAGTACTTC.

This sequence joins TRBV28 and TRBJ2-1, with TRBD2 identical over 8 bases. The CDR3 has 16 amino acids. CDR1 is MDHEN, CDR2 SYDVKM, per germline. V dropped 6 bases and J dropped 5; count of bases not matched to a gene: 12. CDR3 loop: CASSETSGSTHNEQFF. In DNA, the CDR3 is TGTGCCAGCAGCGAAACCAGCGGGAGTACCCACAATGAGCAGTTCTTC.

This clonotype was counted ten times or more. This chain connects TRBV29-1 to TRBJ1-1, with D hard to call. The V end lost 4 bases, the J end lost 7 bases, and 13 bases lay between the germline ends. The CDR3 spans 12 residues. Germline-derived CDR1 and CDR2 are SQVTM and ANQGSEA. Here the CDR3 DNA reads TGCAGCGTTGTAAAAGGTTTAAGTGAAGCTTTCTTT. It codes for CSVVKGLSEAFF. Complete variable domain (other parts from reference TRBV29-1 and TRBJ1-1): SAVISQKPSRDICQRGTSLTIQCQVDSQVTMMFWYRQQPGQSLTLIATANQGSEATYESGFVIDKFPISRPNLTFSTLTVSNMSPEDSSIYLCSVVKGLSEAFFGQGTRLTVV.

The V gene is TRBV10-3, the J gene TRBJ2-7, with D possibly matching TRBD2 (6 bases). CDR3 length: 15 residues. Trimming pared 4 bases from V and 0 bases from J, leaving 13 bases between. Germline V gene lookup returns CDR1 ENHRY and CDR2 SYGVKD. In DNA form, the CDR3 reads TGTGCCATCAGTGGGGAGGACCCCTACTCCTACGAGCAGTACTTC. It translates to CAISGEDPYSYEQYF.

This clonotype has more than one count but fewer than ten. At one of its ends the junction is not consistent with the germline gene, which may arise from a read error. Here the CDR3 reads CASTLTGTPSYEQYF. CDR3 in DNA: TGTGCCAGCACCTTAACCGGGACCCCGTCCTACGAGCAGTACTTC. The rearrangement uses TRBV7-2 and TRBJ2-7, with D perhaps TRBD1 or TRBD2 (5 bases each). Germline CDR1 is SGHTA and CDR2 is FQGNSA. There are 15 residues in the CDR3.

This chain links TRBV30 with TRBJ1-5, with D unresolved. The CDR3 spans 15 residues. Trimming took off 3 bases at V and 1 base at J, with 13 bases between the two ends. CDR1 and CDR2 from the germline V gene are GTSNPN and SVGIG (reference sequence). CDR3 bases: TGTGCCTGGAGGCCCCGTTTTTACAGCAATCAGCCCCAGCATTTT. This gives the protein CAWRPRFYSNQPQHF.

This clonotype occurred many times. The CDR3 sequence is CASSLGQGAYQPQHF. In DNA form, the CDR3 reads TGTGCCAGCAGTTTGGGACAGGGGGCATATCAGCCCCAGCATTTT. The chain has TRBV28 and TRBJ1-5, with TRBD1 matching 12 bases. Germline trimming cut 3 bases from V and 5 bases from J; bases unmatched to any gene: 2. Germline V CDR1 and CDR2: MDHEN, SYDVKM. The CDR3 loop spans 15 amino acids.

This clonotype showed up many times. This chain uses TRBV12-3 or TRBV12-4 with TRBJ2-3, with D unclear. The CDR3 is 17 residues long. V lost 7 bases, J lost 0 bases, and 20 bases lay in between. The chain's CDR3 is CASIRRAAHFSTDTQYF. In DNA, the CDR3 is TGTGCCAGCATCCGCCGTGCGGCCCATTTTAGCACAGATACGCAGTATTTT.

This clonotype has a count of ten or more. The V gene is TRBV29-1, the J gene TRBJ1-1; a weak D match, TRBD1 (5 bases). CDR1 is SQVTM, CDR2 ANQGSEA, per germline. The CDR3 spans 15 residues. The V and J ends lost 7 bases and 4 bases respectively, with 22 bases between them. CDR3 in DNA: TGCAGCGCCGAGGATCCCGGGGGTATTGGCACTGAAGCTTTCTTT. Encoded protein: CSAEDPGGIGTEAFF.

This clonotype was picked up a small number of times. The chain combines TRBV6-1 with TRBJ1-2; D remains unclear. The V gene's germline CDR1 is MNHNS and CDR2 SASEGT. The ends were cut back, 3 bases at V and 5 bases at J, with 10 bases in the middle. This CDR3 spans 13 amino acids. The CDR3 loop reads CASSDGVWYGYTF. CDR3 DNA sequence: TGTGCCAGCAGTGATGGCGTGTGGTATGGCTACACCTTC.

This clonotype was observed many times. The V gene is TRBV28, the J gene TRBJ1-1; D perhaps matches TRBD1 (6 bases). CDR1 is MDHEN, CDR2 SYDVKM, per germline. This CDR3 has 15 residues. Trimming stripped 5 bases from V and 1 base from J, with 14 bases between. The CDR3 nucleotides are TGTGCCAGCAGTCCAAAAGGGGGGTCGAACACTGAAGCTTTCTTT. Translating it yields CASSPKGGSNTEAFF.

Comments on this clonotype: At one end, the junction sequence differs from germline, possibly due to a read error. The V call is TRBV27, the J call TRBJ2-7; unclear D gene. The CDR3 is 11 residues long. Per germline, CDR1 MNHEY and CDR2 SMNVEV (reference sequence). This chain's CDR3 is CANSDHYEQYF. The CDR3 nucleotides read TGTGCCAACAGTGATCACTACGAGCAGTACTTC.

The sample holds many counts of this clonotype. The chain recombines TRBV25-1 with TRBJ2-7, with a possible D match to TRBD1 (5 bases). Trimming pared 9 bases from V and 4 bases from J, leaving 19 bases between. Looked up from germline, CDR1 is MGHDK and CDR2 is SYGVNS. The CDR3 totals 14 residues. For the CDR3, the DNA is TGTGCCAGTAGGGGCGTTCTGGACCCGTACGAGCAGTACTTC. Protein: CASRGVLDPYEQYF.

The chain has TRBV4-2 and TRBJ2-1; 14 bases are shared with TRBD2. The J segment lost 3 bases and the V segment lost 6 bases, leaving 1 base of the junction unmatched. The CDR3 runs 15 residues. The germline gives CDR1 LGHNA, CDR2 YNFKEQ. The CDR3 loop is CASRGLAGDYNEQFF. CDR3 DNA sequence: TGTGCCAGCAGGGGACTAGCGGGAGACTACAATGAGCAGTTCTTC.

At least ten counts were recorded for this clonotype. The V call is TRBV30, the J call TRBJ1-3; 8 bases agree with TRBD1. This CDR3 is 17 amino acids long. CDR1 and CDR2 (germline): GTSNPN, SVGIG (reference sequence). The junction had 9 bases not matched to a gene; V was cut back by 2 bases and J by 0 bases. This chain's CDR3 is CAWSTTGTGASGNTIYF. CDR3 bases: TGTGCCTGGAGTACCACGGGGACAGGAGCCTCTGGAAACACCATATATTTT. The full variable domain, completed using reference TRBV30 and TRBJ1-3, is SQTIHQWPATLVQPVGSPLSLECTVEGTSNPNLYWYRQAAGRGLQLLFYSVGIGQISSEVPQNLSASRPQDRQFILSSKKLLLSDSGFYLCAWSTTGTGASGNTIYFGEGSWLTVV.

This clonotype appeared a few times. The rearrangement joins TRBV29-1 to TRBJ2-7; 12 nucleotides match TRBD2. Germline CDR1 and CDR2: SQVTM and ANQGSEA. This CDR3 is built from 15 residues. The ends lost 0 bases at V and 4 bases at J; junction bases unmatched: 4. In DNA, the CDR3 is TGCAGCGTTGAAGATCCCGGGACTAGCGGGTACGAGCAGTACTTC. Protein: CSVEDPGTSGYEQYF.

This clonotype was seen at least ten times. The chain uses TRBV29-1 and TRBJ2-3; perhaps TRBD2 as D (5 bases). Germline loops: CDR1 SQVTM, CDR2 ANQGSEA. The CDR3 has 14 amino acids. V dropped 6 bases and J dropped 1 base, with 14 bases sitting between them. CDR3 sequence: CSVARSGRTDTQYF. The CDR3 bases are TGCAGCGTGGCGCGGAGCGGTCGCACAGATACGCAGTATTTT.

At least ten counts were recorded for this clonotype. The V call is TRBV7-2, the J call TRBJ2-3; D remains unclear. V lost 3 bases to trimming and J lost 6 bases, with 10 bases between them. The CDR3 is 13 residues long. CDR1 is SGHTA and CDR2 is FQGNSA in the germline V gene. The CDR3 loop is CASSFALADTQYF. The DNA for the CDR3 is TGTGCCAGCAGCTTTGCCCTGGCCGATACGCAGTATTTT.

The chain is built from TRBV27 and TRBJ1-5; TRBD1 matches 7 bases. J gave up 4 bases and V 5 bases, and 5 bases lay outside the gene matches. The CDR3 contains 14 residues. Germline loops: CDR1 MNHEY, CDR2 SMNVEV (reference sequence). The CDR3 coding sequence is TGTGCCAGCAGTATTGGGACAGCTAATCAGCCCCAGCATTTT. It is translated as CASSIGTANQPQHF.

This clonotype was seen many times. The rearrangement links TRBV28 to TRBJ2-1, with 11 bases that match TRBD2. Germline V gives CDR1 MDHEN, CDR2 SYDVKM. J gave up 5 bases and V 3 bases, and 6 bases lay outside the gene matches. This CDR3 is built from 16 residues. The CDR3 DNA follows: TGTGCCAGCAGTTTTTGGGGTAGCGGGAGGGACAATGAGCAGTTCTTC. It specifies CASSFWGSGRDNEQFF.

The V and J genes are TRBV20-1 and TRBJ2-1; either TRBD1 or TRBD2 may fit D (5 bases each). V gave up 4 bases and J gave up 8 bases, with 24 bases separating them. The CDR3 runs to 16 residues. Germline CDR1 reads DFQATT; CDR2 reads SNEGSKA (reference sequence). The CDR3 loop reads CSATTGTDKIDDEQFF. As DNA, the CDR3 is TGCAGTGCTACCACCGGGACGGACAAGATCGACGATGAGCAGTTCTTC.